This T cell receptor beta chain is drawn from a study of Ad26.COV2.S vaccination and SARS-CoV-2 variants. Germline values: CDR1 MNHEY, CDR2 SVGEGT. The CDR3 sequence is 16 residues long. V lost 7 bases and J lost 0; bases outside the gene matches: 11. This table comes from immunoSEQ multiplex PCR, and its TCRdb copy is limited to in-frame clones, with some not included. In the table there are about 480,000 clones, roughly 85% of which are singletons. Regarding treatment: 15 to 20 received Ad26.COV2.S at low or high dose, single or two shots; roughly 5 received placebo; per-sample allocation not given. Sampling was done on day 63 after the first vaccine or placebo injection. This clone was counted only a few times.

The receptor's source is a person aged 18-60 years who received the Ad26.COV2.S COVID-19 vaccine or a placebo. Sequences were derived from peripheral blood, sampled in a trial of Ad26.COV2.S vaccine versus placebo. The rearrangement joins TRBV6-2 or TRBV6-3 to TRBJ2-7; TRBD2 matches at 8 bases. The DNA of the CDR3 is TGTGCCAGCACCCCCTGGGCGGGAGGACTCTCCTACGAGCAGTACTTC. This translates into CASTPWAGGLSYEQYF.